The next 21 T cell receptor beta chains were all read from a single sample in a study of CD8 T cells in ankylosing spondylitis (dated 2017 in TCRdb). Library generation was performed with 5' RACE. The sample was run on an Illumina HiSeq 2500. In-frame beta chains were kept once TCRdb had trimmed the public reads at Q25 with fastp and called clones with MiXCR. Merged by CDR3 protein, the rows form single entries marked with the most common genes and DNA. For this sample the table gives a few hundred thousand distinct CDR3 sequences, of which 20% were detected only once. The ten largest make up 3.5% of the sample. Specimen: blood, either unsorted or a sorted T cell fraction (not recorded which). Receptor source: a female donor with ankylosing spondylitis or in good health (not recorded which).

This clonotype was picked up a small number of times. The V call is TRBV7-9, the J call TRBJ1-1, with D uncertain. CDR1 SEHNR and CDR2 FQNEAQ come from the germline V gene (reference sequence). This CDR3 has 14 amino acids. V lost 5 bases, J lost 4 bases, and 14 bases lay in between. The CDR3 coding sequence is TGTGCCAGCAGCCCCACCCTGCAGGTCACTGAAGCTTTCTTT. Translation: CASSPTLQVTEAFF.

The chain couples TRBV4-3 to TRBJ1-2, with D uncertain. Between the trimmed V and J ends, which lost 0 bases and 7 bases, there was a span of 9 bases. Germline CDR1 reads LGHNA; CDR2 reads YSLEER. This CDR3 comprises 13 residues. The CDR3 DNA reads as TGCGCCAGCAGCCAAGAGTTCAGTCTTGGCTACACCTTC. This translates into CASSQEFSLGYTF.

This clonotype was detected only a few times. This chain connects TRBV7-2 to TRBJ2-1; possibly TRBD2 for D (6 bases). CDR1 and CDR2 from the germline V gene are SGHTA and FQGNSA. Deletions cut 3 bases from V and 6 bases from J, with 15 bases between. The length of the CDR3 is 15 residues. CDR3 amino acids: CASSLSRERVNEQFF. DNA for the CDR3: TGTGCCAGCAGCTTGAGCCGGGAGAGAGTCAATGAGCAGTTCTTC. The full variable domain, completed using reference TRBV7-2 and TRBJ2-1, is GAGVSQSPSNKVTEKGKDVELRCDPISGHTALYWYRQSLGQGLEFLIYFQGNSAPDKSGLPSDRFSAERTGGSVSTLTIQRTQQEDSAVYLCASSLSRERVNEQFFGPGTRLTVL.

This clonotype was seen a few times. In DNA form, the CDR3 reads TGTGCCAGCAGCCAGACGGCAGGACGTGAGCAGTACTTC. Amino acids: CASSQTAGREQYF. This rearrangement joins TRBV7-6 to TRBJ2-7; D remains unclear. In germline, CDR1 is SGHVS, CDR2 FNYEAQ. The CDR3 spans 13 residues. Between the trimmed V and J ends, which lost 5 bases and 7 bases, there was a span of 15 bases. Full variable domain (outside the CDR3, taken from reference TRBV7-6 and TRBJ2-7): GAGVSQSPRYKVTKRGQDVALRCDPISGHVSLYWYRQALGQGPEFLTYFNYEAQQDKSGLPNDRFSAERPEGSISTLTIQRTEQRDSAMYRCASSQTAGREQYFGPGTRLTVT.

This clonotype was detected many times. The chain is built from TRBV2 and TRBJ2-3; 8 bases are shared with TRBD2. CDR3 length equals 15 residues. Germline V gene sequence: CDR1 SNHLY, CDR2 FYNNEI. V lost 7 bases to trimming and J lost 4 bases; unmatched junction nucleotides: 10. This chain's CDR3 is CASTGTRTLADTQYF. CDR3 bases: TGTGCCAGCACCGGGACTAGAACCCTCGCAGATACGCAGTATTTT.

The chain has TRBV4-3 and TRBJ2-4, with D possibly called TRBD1 or TRBD2 (7 bases each). Trimming removed 2 bases from V and 3 bases from J, with 20 bases in between. The germline CDR1 and CDR2 sequences are LGHNA and YSLEER. The CDR3 extends over 18 amino acids. CDR3: CASSQLPGGGLGKNIQYF. As DNA, the CDR3 is TGCGCCAGCAGCCAACTTCCAGGGGGGGGGCTAGGCAAAAACATTCAGTACTTC.

This clonotype was seen a few times. The chain joins TRBV12-3 or TRBV12-4 to TRBJ2-3; weak D call: TRBD1 (6 bases). The V gene lost 5 bases and the J gene lost 7 bases, with 19 bases spanning the gap. The CDR3 extends over 15 amino acids. CDR3 coding DNA: TGTGCCAGCAGTGCCGGGACACCTCTTATCAATACGCAGTATTTT. It specifies CASSAGTPLINTQYF.

J is TRBJ2-2 and V is TRBV10-2, with D possibly TRBD1 on 5 matching bases. Germline-derived CDR1 and CDR2 are WSHSY and SAAADI. The CDR3 runs to 16 residues. The germline V and J ends were trimmed by 0 bases and 4 bases, with 12 bases remaining between them. As DNA, the CDR3 is TGCGCCAGCAGTGAGTCCCGAGACAGAAGCACCGGGGAGCTGTTTTTT. As protein: CASSESRDRSTGELFF.

The rearrangement uses TRBV20-1 and TRBJ2-3, with 11 bases matching TRBD2. Germline CDR1 DFQATT, CDR2 SNEGSKA (reference sequence). There are 14 residues in the CDR3. Trimming removed 5 bases from V and 4 bases from J; junction bases left unmatched: 5. The CDR3 loop is CSALSGRGSDTQYF. The DNA of the CDR3 is TGCAGTGCTCTTAGCGGGAGGGGGTCAGATACGCAGTATTTT.

This rearrangement joins TRBV7-2 to TRBJ1-5, with 7 bases that match TRBD1. Germline assignment: CDR1 SGHTA and CDR2 FQGNSA. V shed 4 bases, J shed 5 bases, and the junction held 5 bases outside the gene matches. This CDR3 is built from 14 residues. The DNA for the CDR3 is TGTGCCAGCAGCTCCGGGACAGATCATCAGCCCCAGCATTTT. Protein: CASSSGTDHQPQHF.

Ten or more counts support this clonotype. The chain combines TRBV7-2 with TRBJ1-5; D remains ambiguous. CDR1 is SGHTA and CDR2 is FQGNSA in the germline V gene. The CDR3 spans 13 residues. Trimming took 0 bases from V and 5 from J, leaving 5 bases between them. This CDR3 is CASSLAGDQPQHF. In nucleotides, the CDR3 is TGTGCCAGCAGCTTAGCCGGGGATCAGCCCCAGCATTTT.

This clonotype showed up just a few times. The chain combines TRBV9 with TRBJ2-3; 13 nucleotides align to TRBD2. V gave up 4 bases and J gave up 4 bases; unmatched junction bases: 6. Germline values: CDR1 SGDLS, CDR2 YYNGEE. CDR3 length equals 16 residues. In nucleotides, the CDR3 is TGTGCCAGCAGCTACACTAGCGGGAGGGCCCCAGATACGCAGTATTTT. It specifies CASSYTSGRAPDTQYF.

In DNA form, the CDR3 reads TGTGCCAGCAGCTTAGGGACTAGCAGTGAGCAGTTCTTC. Translated: CASSLGTSSEQFF. This sequence joins TRBV7-2 and TRBJ2-1; 8 bases agree with TRBD2. V was clipped by 1 base and J by 9 bases; unmatched bases: 2. The CDR3 is 13 amino acids. Germline assignment: CDR1 SGHTA and CDR2 FQGNSA.

The J gene is TRBJ1-2, the V gene TRBV29-1; 7 bases map to TRBD1. The CDR3 length is 15 residues. V shed 1 base, J shed 7 bases, and the junction held 12 bases outside the gene matches. Germline V lookup: CDR1 SQVTM, CDR2 ANQGSEA. This CDR3 reads CSVEGSTGRSFGYTF. DNA for the CDR3: TGCAGCGTTGAAGGGTCGACAGGGAGATCGTTTGGCTACACCTTC.

In its sample, this clonotype was seen a few times. The V call is TRBV6-2 or TRBV6-3, the J call TRBJ1-5, with 8 bases fitting TRBD1. Germline-derived CDR1 and CDR2 are MNHEY and SVGEGT. The trim removed 2 bases at V and 4 bases at J, leaving 4 bases unmatched. The CDR3 spans 15 residues. CDR3 amino acids: CASSYHGQGNQPQHF. The DNA of the CDR3 is TGTGCCAGCAGTTACCATGGACAGGGAAATCAGCCCCAGCATTTT.

The genes are TRBV10-3 and TRBJ1-1, with no clear D. Germline CDR1 ENHRY, CDR2 SYGVKD. This CDR3 has 13 residues. V was shortened by 8 bases and J by 4 bases, with 14 bases between the two germline ends. Here the CDR3 DNA reads TGTGCCATCGGCGCAGGCCATTCCACTGAAGCTTTCTTT. Amino acids: CAIGAGHSTEAFF.

The chain employs TRBV20-1 and TRBJ2-5; 11 bases are shared with TRBD2. Trimming cost V 4 bases and J 0 bases; bases outside gene matches: 7. CDR3 length: 16 residues. CDR1 is DFQATT and CDR2 is SNEGSKA in the germline V gene (reference sequence). The CDR3 spells CSAKLAGAGYQETQYF. Written as DNA, the CDR3 is TGCAGTGCTAAACTAGCGGGAGCGGGGTACCAAGAGACCCAGTACTTC.

This chain joins TRBV12-5 and TRBJ2-7; no reliable D call. Trimming took off 3 bases at V and 9 bases at J, with 3 bases between the two ends. Germline values: CDR1 LGHNT, CDR2 FRNRAP. The CDR3 length is 9 residues. The CDR3 coding sequence is TGTGCTAGTGGTTTTCGGCAGTACTTC. This translates into CASGFRQYF.

This rearrangement joins TRBV2 to TRBJ1-2, with 7 bases lining up with TRBD1. The germline CDR1 and CDR2 sequences are SNHLY and FYNNEI. The CDR3 length is 14 residues. Losses at the gene ends were 3 bases for V and 0 bases for J; bases not matched to a gene: 1. The CDR3, as DNA: TGTGCCAGCAGTGACAGGGGGACTAACTATGGCTACACCTTC. It codes for CASSDRGTNYGYTF.

This rearrangement joins TRBV20-1 to TRBJ2-1; TRBD2 matches 7 bases. Trimming cost V 6 bases and J 4 bases; bases outside gene matches: 9. The CDR3 totals 14 residues. Germline V gene lookup returns CDR1 DFQATT and CDR2 SNEGSKA (reference sequence). The CDR3 DNA follows: TGCAGTGCCTCCCCCAGCGGGGCTTACAATGAGCAGTTCTTC. This sequence encodes CSASPSGAYNEQFF.

The gene calls are TRBV5-1 and TRBJ2-1; D not certain. This CDR3 comprises 19 residues. The V and J ends lost 0 bases and 0 bases respectively, with 19 bases between them. Germline CDR1 and CDR2: SGHRS and YFSETQ. The CDR3 region is CASSLAASALFSSYNEQFF. The CDR3 nucleotides are TGCGCCAGCAGCTTGGCGGCTAGTGCCCTTTTTAGCTCCTACAATGAGCAGTTCTTC.